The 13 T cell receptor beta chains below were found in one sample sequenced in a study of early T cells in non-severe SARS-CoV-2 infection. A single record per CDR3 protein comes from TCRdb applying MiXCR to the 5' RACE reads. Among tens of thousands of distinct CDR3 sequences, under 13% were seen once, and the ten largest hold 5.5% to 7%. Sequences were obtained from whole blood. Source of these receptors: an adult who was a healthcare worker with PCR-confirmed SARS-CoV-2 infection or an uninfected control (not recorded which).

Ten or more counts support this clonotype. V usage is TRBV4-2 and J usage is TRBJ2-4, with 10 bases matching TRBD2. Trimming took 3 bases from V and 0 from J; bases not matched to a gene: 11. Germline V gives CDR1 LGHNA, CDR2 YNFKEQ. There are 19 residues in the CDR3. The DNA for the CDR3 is TGTGCCAGCAGCCAGGCTAGCGGGAGTAGTTCGCTAGCCAAAAACATTCAGTACTTC. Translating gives CASSQASGSSSLAKNIQYF.

CDR3 nucleotides: TGTGCCAGCAGCCAAGATAACCGGGGGCGAGGGTCTGGGGCCAACGTCCTGACTTTC. It translates to CASSQDNRGRGSGANVLTF. This chain connects TRBV4-2 to TRBJ2-6, with D perhaps being TRBD1 or TRBD2 (6 bases each). V lost 0 bases, J lost 1 base, and 16 bases lay in between. The CDR3 consists of 19 residues. Germline-derived CDR1 and CDR2 are LGHNA and YNFKEQ.

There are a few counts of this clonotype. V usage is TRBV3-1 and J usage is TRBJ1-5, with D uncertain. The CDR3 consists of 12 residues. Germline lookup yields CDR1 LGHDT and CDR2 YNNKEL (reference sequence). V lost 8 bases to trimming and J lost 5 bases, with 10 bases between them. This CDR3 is CASGVGDQPQHF. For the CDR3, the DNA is TGTGCCAGCGGAGTCGGAGATCAGCCCCAGCATTTT.

In nucleotides, the CDR3 is TGTGCCAGCAGCGAGAGGGACAGGGAAATGATGGCCAAAAACATTCAGTACTTC. Encoded protein: CASSERDREMMAKNIQYF. V usage is TRBV9 and J usage is TRBJ2-4; 9 nucleotides match TRBD1. This CDR3 is built from 18 residues. Germline CDR1 reads SGDLS; CDR2 reads YYNGEE. V lost 3 bases and J lost 1; bases outside the gene matches: 11.

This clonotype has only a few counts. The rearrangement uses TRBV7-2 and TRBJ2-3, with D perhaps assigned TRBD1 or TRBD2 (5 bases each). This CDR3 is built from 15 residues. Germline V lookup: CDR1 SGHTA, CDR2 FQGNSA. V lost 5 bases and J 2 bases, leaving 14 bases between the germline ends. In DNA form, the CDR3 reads TGTGCCAGCAGCCACGAGGGGATCTACACAGATACGCAGTATTTT. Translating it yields CASSHEGIYTDTQYF.

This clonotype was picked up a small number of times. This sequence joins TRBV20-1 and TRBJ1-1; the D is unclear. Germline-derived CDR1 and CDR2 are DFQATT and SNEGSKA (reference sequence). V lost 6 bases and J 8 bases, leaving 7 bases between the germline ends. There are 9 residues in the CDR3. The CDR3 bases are TGCAGTGCCGTCCCGGAAGCTTTCTTT. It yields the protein CSAVPEAFF.

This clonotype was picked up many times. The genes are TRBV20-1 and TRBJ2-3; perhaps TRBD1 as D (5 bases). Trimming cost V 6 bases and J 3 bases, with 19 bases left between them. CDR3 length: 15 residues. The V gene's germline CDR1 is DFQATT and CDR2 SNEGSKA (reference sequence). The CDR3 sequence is CSAQGSHKATDTQYF. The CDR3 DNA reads TGCAGTGCCCAGGGCTCCCATAAAGCAACAGATACGCAGTATTTT.

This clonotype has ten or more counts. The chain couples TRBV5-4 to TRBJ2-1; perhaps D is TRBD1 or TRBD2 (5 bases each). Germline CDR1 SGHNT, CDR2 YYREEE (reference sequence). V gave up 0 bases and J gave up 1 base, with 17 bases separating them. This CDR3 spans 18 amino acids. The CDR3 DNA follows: TGTGCCAGCAGCTTGGGTGGCCTCCGGGGCGGATCCTACAATGAGCAGTTCTTC. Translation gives CASSLGGLRGGSYNEQFF.

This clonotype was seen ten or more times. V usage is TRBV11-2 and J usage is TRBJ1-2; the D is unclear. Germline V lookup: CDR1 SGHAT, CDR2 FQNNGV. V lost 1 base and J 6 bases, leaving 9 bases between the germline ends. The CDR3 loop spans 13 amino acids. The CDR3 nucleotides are TGTGCCAGCAGCTTAGGAACGGACGATGGCTACACCTTC. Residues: CASSLGTDDGYTF.

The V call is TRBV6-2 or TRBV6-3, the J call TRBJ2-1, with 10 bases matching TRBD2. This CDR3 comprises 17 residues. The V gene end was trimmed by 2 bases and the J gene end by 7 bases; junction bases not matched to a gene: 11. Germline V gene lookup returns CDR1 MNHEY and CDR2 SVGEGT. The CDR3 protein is CASSYASRAGGPNEQFF. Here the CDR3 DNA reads TGTGCCAGCAGTTACGCCTCCCGAGCGGGAGGGCCGAATGAGCAGTTCTTC.

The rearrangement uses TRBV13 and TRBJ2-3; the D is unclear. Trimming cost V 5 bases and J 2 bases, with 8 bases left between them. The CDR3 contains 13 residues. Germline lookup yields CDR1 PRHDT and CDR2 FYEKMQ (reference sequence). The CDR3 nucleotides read TGTGCCAGCAGCATCCAGCACACAGATACGCAGTATTTT. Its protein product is CASSIQHTDTQYF.

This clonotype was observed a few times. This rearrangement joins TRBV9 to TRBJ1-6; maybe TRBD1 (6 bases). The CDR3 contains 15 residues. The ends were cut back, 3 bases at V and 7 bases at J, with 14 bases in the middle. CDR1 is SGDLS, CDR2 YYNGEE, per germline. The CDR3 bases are TGTGCCAGCAGCGGGGAGGGGGATCCGAATTCACCCCTCCACTTT. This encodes CASSGEGDPNSPLHF.

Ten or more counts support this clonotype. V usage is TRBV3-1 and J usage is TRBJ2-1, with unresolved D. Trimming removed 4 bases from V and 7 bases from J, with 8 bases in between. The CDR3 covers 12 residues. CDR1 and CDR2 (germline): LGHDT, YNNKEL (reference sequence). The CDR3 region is CASSPSGNEQFF. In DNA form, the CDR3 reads TGTGCCAGCAGCCCCAGTGGAAATGAGCAGTTCTTC.